These 32 T cell receptor beta chains came from one sample sequenced in a study of OX40 agonist ivuxolimab in advanced cancers. Method: immunoSEQ multiplex PCR; TCRdb's copy keeps in-frame clones and lacks some. The top ten hold under 4% of the sample, which has about 58,000 clones, around nine tenths seen once. Sample: CD4+ or CD8+ T cells sorted from blood, taken in a trial of the OX40 agonist ivuxolimab. These receptors all stem from an adult with an advanced solid tumor such as melanoma, head and neck, liver or kidney cancer.

The CDR3 spells CATTTGGWPPRLNIQYF. The CDR3 DNA reads as TGCGCCACCACTACAGGGGGCTGGCCCCCACGGCTAAACATTCAGTACTTC. The chain employs TRBV10-1 and TRBJ2-4; 9 bases line up with TRBD1. V shed 10 bases and J 6 bases; nucleotides not matched to a gene: 19. The CDR3 consists of 17 residues. Germline loops: CDR1 WNHNN, CDR2 SYGVQD (reference sequence).

The chain recombines TRBV28 with TRBJ2-2; D uncertain. This CDR3 contains 13 residues. Germline assignment: CDR1 MDHEN and CDR2 SYDVKM. V was trimmed by 7 bases and J by 6 bases, leaving 12 bases between them. The CDR3 DNA is TGTGCCAGCAAAAGCGTCTCGTCCGGGGAGCTGTTTTTT. Amino acid sequence: CASKSVSSGELFF.

J is TRBJ2-2 and V is TRBV5-1; 7 positions agree with TRBD2. V was pared by 4 bases and J by 0 bases, with 6 bases of the junction left unmatched. The CDR3 is made up of 16 amino acids. Germline CDR1 reads SGHRS; CDR2 reads YFSETQ. CDR3 sequence (DNA): TGCGCCAGCAGCCTCCCGAGCGGGGCGAACACCGGGGAGCTGTTTTTT. It yields the protein CASSLPSGANTGELFF.

The chain links TRBV11-3 to TRBJ1-1; no clear D. V was clipped by 2 bases and J by 0 bases, with 4 bases between them. Per germline, CDR1 SGHNT and CDR2 YENEEA. The CDR3 covers 13 residues. DNA of the CDR3: TGTGCCAGCAGCTTACTTCTGAACACTGAAGCTTTCTTT. This codes for CASSLLLNTEAFF.

The chain is built from TRBV5-1 and TRBJ1-2, with a tentative D call TRBD1 (5 bases). CDR3 size: 13 residues. With 1 base removed from V and 3 bases from J, the gap between germline ends came to 7 bases. Germline values: CDR1 SGHRS, CDR2 YFSETQ. The CDR3 DNA reads TGCGCCAGCAGCTTGATGGGGGACTATGGCTACACCTTC. Translated: CASSLMGDYGYTF. The full variable domain, with the rest looked up from reference TRBV5-1 and TRBJ1-2, is KAGVTQTPRYLIKTRGQQVTLSCSPISGHRSVSWYQQTPGQGLQFLFEYFSETQRNKGNFPGRFSGRQFSNSRSEMNVSTLELGDSALYLCASSLMGDYGYTFGSGTRLTVV.

The chain links TRBV15 to TRBJ2-7; tentatively, D is TRBD2 (5 bases). V was cut by 1 base and J by 4 bases, with 5 bases left in between. Germline CDR1 and CDR2: LNHNV and YYDKDF (reference sequence). CDR3 size: 12 residues. The CDR3 reads CATSRGGYEQYF. The CDR3 DNA reads TGTGCCACCAGCAGAGGAGGGTACGAGCAGTACTTC. The variable domain in full, with the rest retrieved from reference TRBV15 and TRBJ2-7, is DAMVIQNPRYQVTQFGKPVTLSCSQTLNHNVMYWYQQKSSQAPKLLFHYYDKDFNNEADTPDNFQSRRPNTSFCFLDIRSPGLGDTAMYLCATSRGGYEQYFGPGTRLTVT.

This clone came up a few times. The DNA of the CDR3 is TGTGCCAGCAGCCAAGATAGGGGGTATGGCTACACCTTC. It codes for CASSQDRGYGYTF. V is TRBV4-2 and J is TRBJ1-2, with D possibly matching TRBD1 (6 bases). The V gene lost 0 bases and the J gene lost 5 bases, with 7 bases spanning the gap. The CDR3 spans 13 residues. CDR1 LGHNA and CDR2 YNFKEQ come from the germline V gene.

The chain carries TRBV10-3 and TRBJ1-2, with TRBD1 as a possible D gene (6 bases). The length of the CDR3 is 16 residues. The V gene's germline CDR1 is ENHRY and CDR2 SYGVKD. Trimming removed 3 bases from V and 7 bases from J, with 21 bases in between. CDR3 sequence reads: CAISDTGFQRVAGYTF. The DNA of the CDR3 is TGTGCCATCAGTGATACAGGGTTTCAGAGGGTCGCTGGCTACACCTTC.

The chain carries TRBV28 and TRBJ1-5; D remains ambiguous. Germline CDR1 is MDHEN and CDR2 is SYDVKM. V was shortened by 3 bases and J by 7 bases, with 7 bases between the two germline ends. CDR3 length equals 12 residues. The CDR3 DNA is TGTGCCAGCAGTTTTAGTGCACAGCCCCAGCATTTT. Its protein is CASSFSAQPQHF.

The chain carries TRBV5-6 and TRBJ2-1, with D perhaps matching TRBD2 (7 bases). V lost 6 bases, J lost 0 bases, and 16 bases lay in between. Germline V gene sequence: CDR1 SGHDT, CDR2 YYEEEE. The CDR3 runs to 16 residues. The DNA for the CDR3 is TGTGCCAGCAACAAGGGCGGGGGCAGCTCCTACAATGAGCAGTTCTTC. This gives the protein CASNKGGGSSYNEQFF.

The V call is TRBV19, the J call TRBJ1-5, with D hard to call. Germline V CDR1 and CDR2: LNHDA, SQIVND (reference sequence). The length of the CDR3 is 15 residues. The V end was cut by 2 bases, the J end by 0 bases, with 8 bases between. The CDR3 region has the DNA TGTGCCAGTAGTATACAGACTTATAGCAATCAGCCCCAGCATTTT. Translating gives CASSIQTYSNQPQHF. Combining the CDR3 with reference TRBV19 and TRBJ1-5 gives the whole variable domain DGGITQSPKYLFRKEGQNVTLSCEQNLNHDAMYWYRQDPGQGLRLIYYSQIVNDFQKGDIAEGYSVSREKKESFPLTVTSAQKNPTAFYLCASSIQTYSNQPQHFGDGTRLSIL.

The chain uses TRBV19 and TRBJ1-5, with a weak D call TRBD1 (5 bases). Germline V gives CDR1 LNHDA, CDR2 SQIVND (reference sequence). CDR3 length: 17 amino acids. The V end lost 2 bases, the J end lost 0 bases, and 14 bases lay between the germline ends. The CDR3 is CASSITQGQRSNQPQHF. The CDR3 DNA follows: TGTGCCAGTAGTATAACGCAGGGTCAGCGTAGCAATCAGCCCCAGCATTTT.

The rearrangement uses TRBV30 and TRBJ1-2; D is ambiguous. V lost 0 bases and J 7 bases, leaving 6 bases between the germline ends. This CDR3 has 11 amino acids. From germline, CDR1 is GTSNPN and CDR2 SVGIG (reference sequence). The DNA of the CDR3 is TGTGCCTGGAGTGTACTCGCTGGCTACACCTTC. As protein: CAWSVLAGYTF.

The rearrangement uses TRBV19 and TRBJ1-1; 8 bases match TRBD1. Germline CDR1 LNHDA, CDR2 SQIVND (reference sequence). The CDR3 extends over 15 amino acids. V shed 5 bases, J shed 3 bases, and the junction held 8 bases outside the gene matches. CDR3 amino acids: CASSPRTGRDTEAFF. CDR3 nucleotide sequence: TGTGCCAGTAGTCCTCGGACAGGGAGGGACACTGAAGCTTTCTTT.

This sequence joins TRBV7-9 and TRBJ2-1; 8 bases map to TRBD2. Germline CDR1 and CDR2: SEHNR and FQNEAQ (reference sequence). This CDR3 has 17 residues. V trimming: 7 bases; J trimming: 3 bases; junction bases outside the gene matches: 14. The chain's CDR3 is CASTASGTSGLYNEQFF. CDR3 nucleotide sequence: TGTGCCAGCACCGCGAGCGGAACTAGCGGACTCTACAATGAGCAGTTCTTC.

This chain joins TRBV30 and TRBJ1-5; 8 nucleotides match TRBD1. Losses at the gene ends were 1 base for V and 2 bases for J; bases not matched to a gene: 1. Germline V gene lookup returns CDR1 GTSNPN and CDR2 SVGIG (reference sequence). The CDR3 covers 14 residues. As DNA, the CDR3 is TGTGCCTGGAGTGGGGGACAGGGCAATCAGCCCCAGCATTTT. Translation: CAWSGGQGNQPQHF.

The chain uses TRBV27 and TRBJ2-3, with D perhaps assigned TRBD1 or TRBD2 (5 bases each). CDR1 MNHEY and CDR2 SMNVEV come from the germline V gene (reference sequence). V shed 6 bases and J shed 0 bases, with 22 bases lying between them. The CDR3 loop spans 18 amino acids. CDR3 coding DNA: TGTGCCAGCAGCCTCCGAGGTGGGACGTCAGCTAGCACAGATACGCAGTATTTT. It is translated as CASSLRGGTSASTDTQYF.

The V gene is TRBV7-9, the J gene TRBJ2-7; no reliable D call. The CDR3 has 15 amino acids. Germline values: CDR1 SEHNR, CDR2 FQNEAQ (reference sequence). The V end lost 5 bases, the J end lost 4 bases, and 18 bases lay between the germline ends. Written as DNA, the CDR3 is TGTGCCAGCAGCCTCGGACCGCCTACTCCTTACGAGCAGTACTTC. Translating it yields CASSLGPPTPYEQYF. The whole variable domain, remainder taken from reference TRBV7-9 and TRBJ2-7, is DTGVSQNPRHKITKRGQNVTFRCDPISEHNRLYWYRQTLGQGPEFLTYFQNEAQLEKSRLLSDRFSAERPKGSFSTLEIQRTEQGDSAMYLCASSLGPPTPYEQYFGPGTRLTVT.

This clone was detected a few times. The chain uses TRBV5-4 and TRBJ1-1; D may be TRBD1 (5 bases). The CDR3 spans 14 residues. The V gene's germline CDR1 is SGHNT and CDR2 YYREEE (reference sequence). V was trimmed by 3 bases and J by 2 bases, leaving 11 bases between them. In DNA, the CDR3 is TGTGCCAGCAGCTCTCGCCGGGACAACACTGAAGCTTTCTTT. It encodes CASSSRRDNTEAFF.

This chain joins TRBV10-3 and TRBJ1-1; no clear D. CDR1 and CDR2 (germline): ENHRY, SYGVKD. V lost 6 bases and J 3 bases, leaving 11 bases between the germline ends. The CDR3 has 13 residues. This CDR3 is CAIRFSGDTEAFF. In DNA, the CDR3 is TGTGCCATCAGGTTTTCCGGGGACACTGAAGCTTTCTTT.

The chain couples TRBV7-2 to TRBJ2-7; D unclear. There are 12 residues in the CDR3. Germline-derived CDR1 and CDR2 are SGHTA and FQGNSA. Trimming removed 2 bases at V and 2 bases at J, with 4 bases between. The CDR3 DNA sequence: TGTGCCAGCAGCTTAAGCGCCTACGAGCAGTACTTC. As protein: CASSLSAYEQYF.

The chain links TRBV18 to TRBJ1-4; a possible D gene is TRBD1 (5 bases). Trimming shortened V by 3 bases and J by 13 bases, and 12 bases separated the two germline ends. Germline CDR1 is KGHSH and CDR2 is LQKENI. This CDR3 comprises 12 residues. CDR3 residues: CASSPSDGGLFF. The CDR3 DNA sequence: TGTGCCAGCTCACCTTCGGATGGGGGACTGTTTTTT.

This chain connects TRBV27 to TRBJ1-4; D is possibly TRBD1 (5 bases). There are 15 residues in the CDR3. The V end was cut by 3 bases, the J end by 1 base, with 9 bases between. From germline, CDR1 is MNHEY and CDR2 SMNVEV (reference sequence). CDR3 bases: TGTGCCAGCAGTTTCCTCCAGGGAACTAATGAAAAACTGTTTTTT. Protein: CASSFLQGTNEKLFF.

The V gene is TRBV5-4, the J gene TRBJ1-6; D gene unclear. Trimming took off 3 bases at V and 0 bases at J, with 10 bases between the two ends. This CDR3 is built from 16 residues. The germline V gene encodes CDR1 SGHNT and CDR2 YYREEE (reference sequence). The CDR3: CASSSSRRSYNSPLHF. The CDR3 nucleotides are TGTGCCAGCAGCTCTTCGCGTCGCTCCTATAATTCACCCCTCCACTTT.

The chain has TRBV4-3 and TRBJ2-1; D is perhaps TRBD2 (5 bases). Germline assignment: CDR1 LGHNA and CDR2 YSLEER. The CDR3 spans 16 residues. The V end was cut by 1 base, the J end by 7 bases, with 17 bases between. The CDR3 DNA reads as TGCGCCAGCAGCCAAGGGCGCCGGGAATGGGGAAATGAGCAGTTCTTC. Its translation: CASSQGRREWGNEQFF.

This clone was seen only a few times. CDR3 in amino acids: CASSRTREQAMAFF. The CDR3 coding sequence is TGTGCCAGTAGTCGTACCCGGGAACAGGCTATGGCTTTCTTT. J is TRBJ1-1 and V is TRBV19; D is perhaps TRBD1 (5 bases). CDR1 is LNHDA, CDR2 SQIVND, per germline (reference sequence). The CDR3 covers 14 residues. Trimming stripped 5 bases from V and 11 bases from J, with 21 bases between.

The chain has TRBV5-1 and TRBJ2-2; 8 nucleotides line up with TRBD2. Trimming took 5 bases from V and 13 from J; bases not matched to a gene: 13. This CDR3 region has 14 residues. Per the germline V gene, CDR1 is SGHRS and CDR2 is YFSETQ. As DNA, the CDR3 is TGCGCCAGCAGGTTAACTAGCGGACCTGGCCGGCTGTTTTTT. Residues: CASRLTSGPGRLFF. The whole variable domain, filled in from reference TRBV5-1 and TRBJ2-2, reads KAGVTQTPRYLIKTRGQQVTLSCSPISGHRSVSWYQQTPGQGLQFLFEYFSETQRNKGNFPGRFSGRQFSNSRSEMNVSTLELGDSALYLCASRLTSGPGRLFFGEGSRLTVL.

A word on this clone: Relative to the germline gene, one junction end is altered; a read error may explain this. The chain uses TRBV5-5 and TRBJ2-7, with D perhaps TRBD1 or TRBD2 (6 bases each). Per the germline V gene, CDR1 is SGHKS and CDR2 is YYEKEE (reference sequence). This CDR3 has 10 residues. CDR3 loop: CASSNSWRGF. CDR3 in DNA: TGTGCCAGCAGCAATAGCTGGAGGGGGTTC.

This clone has a handful of counts. The DNA of the CDR3 is TGCGCCAGCAGCCGGACTAGCGCATTCACAGATACGCAGTATTTT. Encoded protein: CASSRTSAFTDTQYF. V is TRBV10-2 and J is TRBJ2-3; 9 bases are shared with TRBD2. Losses at the gene ends were 6 bases for V and 2 bases for J; bases not matched to a gene: 6. CDR1 is WSHSY, CDR2 SAAADI, per germline. This CDR3 spans 15 amino acids.

The chain employs TRBV5-1 and TRBJ2-2; D is possibly TRBD1 (6 bases). The CDR3 has 14 amino acids. V was pared by 2 bases and J by 2 bases, with 7 bases between. CDR1 and CDR2 from the germline V gene are SGHRS and YFSETQ. The CDR3 DNA reads as TGCGCCAGCAGCTTACAGGGTAACACCGGGGAGCTGTTTTTT. This sequence encodes CASSLQGNTGELFF.

This chain uses TRBV29-1 with TRBJ2-3; D is unclear. Deletions cut 3 bases from V and 5 bases from J, with 3 bases between. This CDR3 is 10 amino acids long. CDR1 is SQVTM and CDR2 is ANQGSEA in the germline V gene. The DNA of the CDR3 is TGCAGCGTTGATCAAGATACGCAGTATTTT. It translates to CSVDQDTQYF.

The J gene is TRBJ1-1, the V gene TRBV7-6, with D maybe TRBD1 (6 bases). V lost 5 bases, J lost 5 bases, and 12 bases lay in between. Germline CDR1 SGHVS, CDR2 FNYEAQ. The CDR3 loop spans 13 amino acids. DNA of the CDR3: TGTGCCAGCAGCGCCTTTCAGGGGACTGAAGCTTTCTTT. This codes for CASSAFQGTEAFF. The full variable domain, rest sourced from reference TRBV7-6 and TRBJ1-1, is GAGVSQSPRYKVTKRGQDVALRCDPISGHVSLYWYRQALGQGPEFLTYFNYEAQQDKSGLPNDRFSAERPEGSISTLTIQRTEQRDSAMYRCASSAFQGTEAFFGQGTRLTVV.